Below are 30 T cell receptor beta chains sequenced from a single sample in a study of T cell clones after liver transplantation. Only in-frame clones appear in the TCRdb table, and some are missing; sequencing was by immunoSEQ multiplex PCR. The table has tens of thousands of clones, approximately 94% seen once. The sample was CD8+ T cells from blood, taken around 25 months after liver transplant. The receptors were sampled from a human patient who received a liver transplant. A share of the T cells may be of graft donor origin.

This clone was counted once. The rearrangement joins TRBV15 to TRBJ2-7; weak D call: TRBD2 (6 bases). Deletions cut 0 bases from V and 3 bases from J, with 15 bases between. Germline-derived CDR1 and CDR2 are LNHNV and YYDKDF (reference sequence). The CDR3 extends over 16 amino acids. The CDR3 is CATSREEGSPDYEQYF. The CDR3 nucleotides are TGTGCCACCAGCAGAGAGGAGGGTTCCCCAGACTACGAGCAGTACTTC.

The chain combines TRBV15 with TRBJ1-1, with D possibly being TRBD1 (5 bases). There are 17 residues in the CDR3. The germline V and J ends were trimmed by 3 bases and 3 bases, with 20 bases remaining between them. The germline V gene has CDR1 LNHNV and CDR2 YYDKDF (reference sequence). The CDR3 sequence is CATSSGGTTDADTEAFF. CDR3 nucleotides: TGTGCCACCAGCAGCGGGGGTACCACAGATGCGGACACTGAAGCTTTCTTT.

This rearrangement joins TRBV9 to TRBJ1-1, with 8 bases matching TRBD1. The CDR3 consists of 17 residues. The V gene end was trimmed by 0 bases and the J gene end by 1 base; junction bases not matched to a gene: 8. Germline CDR1 reads SGDLS; CDR2 reads YYNGEE. CDR3 nucleotide sequence: TGTGCCAGCAGCGTAGGGACAGGGAGGGATCCGAACACTGAAGCTTTCTTT. Its translation: CASSVGTGRDPNTEAFF.

This chain connects TRBV7-9 to TRBJ2-2, with 10 bases that match TRBD2. Looked up from germline, CDR1 is SEHNR and CDR2 is FQNEAQ (reference sequence). The CDR3 is 16 amino acids. V lost 6 bases and J lost 4; bases outside the gene matches: 8. CDR3 bases: TGTGCCAGCAGGTCTAGCGGGAGAGTGAGCACCGGGGAGCTGTTTTTT. Protein product: CASRSSGRVSTGELFF.

V gene TRBV9 combines with J gene TRBJ2-3; 8 nucleotides match TRBD1. The V gene's germline CDR1 is SGDLS and CDR2 YYNGEE. V dropped 0 bases and J dropped 4; count of bases not matched to a gene: 7. The CDR3 totals 16 residues. Here the CDR3 reads CASSVVITGGPDTQYF. The DNA of the CDR3 is TGTGCCAGCAGCGTAGTAATTACAGGGGGGCCAGATACGCAGTATTTT.

The chain joins TRBV27 to TRBJ2-2, with TRBD2 identical over 7 bases. The CDR3 is 14 amino acids. J was trimmed by 3 bases and V by 6 bases; bases with no gene match: 4. CDR1 and CDR2 from the germline V gene are MNHEY and SMNVEV (reference sequence). CDR3 amino acids: CASRPGLYTGELFF. The DNA for the CDR3 is TGTGCCAGCAGGCCGGGACTATACACCGGGGAGCTGTTTTTT.

Only one count was recorded for this clone. The chain links TRBV5-6 to TRBJ2-3, with 7 bases fitting TRBD2. Looked up from germline, CDR1 is SGHDT and CDR2 is YYEEEE. The CDR3 has 15 residues. V dropped 2 bases and J dropped 1; count of bases not matched to a gene: 4. The CDR3 here is CASSLVLAGTDTQYF. CDR3 nucleotide sequence: TGTGCCAGCAGCTTAGTGCTAGCGGGCACAGATACGCAGTATTTT.

The chain combines TRBV5-1 with TRBJ2-7; no definite D call. Germline CDR1 is SGHRS and CDR2 is YFSETQ. The CDR3 spans 12 residues. Trimming removed 4 bases from V and 4 bases from J, with 9 bases in between. The CDR3 region has the DNA TGCGCCAGCAGCGATGATGCTTACGAGCAGTACTTC. This sequence encodes CASSDDAYEQYF.

The V and J genes are TRBV9 and TRBJ2-1; TRBD2 aligns across 9 bases. Germline-derived CDR1 and CDR2 are SGDLS and YYNGEE. The CDR3 spans 15 residues. V lost 0 bases and J lost 8; bases outside the gene matches: 6. The chain's CDR3 is CASSVVAGGPDEQFF. The CDR3 DNA reads as TGTGCCAGCAGCGTAGTTGCGGGAGGGCCCGATGAGCAGTTCTTC.

The CDR3 protein is CASSSGQVWTEAFF. The CDR3 DNA sequence: TGTGCCAGCAGCTCCGGACAAGTGTGGACTGAAGCTTTCTTT. The rearrangement joins TRBV28 to TRBJ1-1, with TRBD1 as a possible D gene (5 bases). Germline CDR1 is MDHEN and CDR2 is SYDVKM. The V end lost 6 bases, the J end lost 5 bases, and 16 bases lay between the germline ends. CDR3 length equals 14 residues.

The CDR3 spells CASSAGQGEQFF. CDR3 bases: TGTGCCAGCAGCGCCGGTCAGGGTGAGCAGTTCTTC. This chain joins TRBV9 and TRBJ2-1; a possible D gene is TRBD1 (5 bases). Trimming took 3 bases from V and 9 from J, leaving 10 bases between them. The CDR3 contains 12 residues. Germline values: CDR1 SGDLS, CDR2 YYNGEE.

V and J are TRBV2 and TRBJ1-5, with D unclear. Trimming cost V 3 bases and J 4 bases, with 10 bases left between them. Germline V gene data show CDR1 as SNHLY and CDR2 as FYNNEI. The CDR3 totals 14 residues. The CDR3 DNA reads TGTGCCAGCAGTGAGCCGGACGGTAATCAGCCCCAGCATTTT. This gives the protein CASSEPDGNQPQHF.

The genes are TRBV27 and TRBJ2-7; weak D call: TRBD1 (5 bases). The length of the CDR3 is 12 residues. The V gene's germline CDR1 is MNHEY and CDR2 SMNVEV (reference sequence). The ends were cut back, 7 bases at V and 6 bases at J, with 13 bases in the middle. CDR3 coding DNA: TGTGCCAGCATGCCTGGTAGGGGCGAGCAGTACTTC. The encoded protein is CASMPGRGEQYF.

The chain couples TRBV5-5 to TRBJ2-7; the D call may be TRBD1 or TRBD2 (5 bases each). This CDR3 contains 14 residues. Trimming shortened V by 6 bases and J by 2 bases, and 15 bases separated the two germline ends. In germline, CDR1 is SGHKS, CDR2 YYEKEE (reference sequence). CDR3 coding DNA: TGTGCCAGCAACCTAATCCCGGGACCCTACGAGCAGTACTTC. This translates into CASNLIPGPYEQYF.

This sequence joins TRBV4-3 and TRBJ2-7, with 11 bases lining up with TRBD1. Trimming cost V 4 bases and J 3 bases; bases outside gene matches: 2. This CDR3 region has 14 residues. Per the germline V gene, CDR1 is LGHNA and CDR2 is YSLEER. CDR3 nucleotides: TGCGCCAGCAGCCCCGGGACAGGGGGCTACGAGCAGTACTTC. Its translation: CASSPGTGGYEQYF.

V usage is TRBV5-4 and J usage is TRBJ2-6, with a weak D call TRBD2 (5 bases). Germline assignment: CDR1 SGHNT and CDR2 YYREEE (reference sequence). With 4 bases removed from V and 0 bases from J, the gap between germline ends came to 17 bases. The CDR3 covers 18 residues. The CDR3 reads CASSPLIREGSGANVLTF. The CDR3 DNA is TGTGCCAGCAGCCCCTTGATCAGAGAGGGCTCTGGGGCCAACGTCCTGACTTTC.

This chain uses TRBV5-6 with TRBJ1-4; D unclear. Per germline, CDR1 SGHDT and CDR2 YYEEEE. The CDR3 has 15 residues. The ends were cut back, 3 bases at V and 4 bases at J, with 13 bases in the middle. Here the CDR3 DNA reads TGTGCCAGCAGCTACACTCGGGAGCTTAATGAAAAACTGTTTTTT. Amino acid sequence: CASSYTRELNEKLFF.

This rearrangement joins TRBV7-9 to TRBJ2-7; 7 positions match TRBD1. V shed 4 bases, J shed 4 bases, and the junction held 10 bases outside the gene matches. The CDR3 contains 15 residues. Germline-derived CDR1 and CDR2 are SEHNR and FQNEAQ (reference sequence). CDR3: CASSSGTAGIYEQYF. In DNA form, the CDR3 reads TGTGCCAGCAGCTCCGGGACAGCAGGGATATACGAGCAGTACTTC.

The V gene is TRBV11-3, the J gene TRBJ1-2; 8 bases are a match to TRBD1. Germline V gene sequence: CDR1 SGHNT, CDR2 YENEEA. This CDR3 is 15 amino acids long. V lost 5 bases, J lost 5 bases, and 10 bases stayed unmatched. The CDR3 reads CASSGGTGAGYGYTF. Here the CDR3 DNA reads TGTGCCAGCAGCGGGGGGACAGGAGCTGGGTATGGCTACACCTTC. Together with reference TRBV11-3 and TRBJ1-2, the CDR3 gives the full variable domain: EAGVVQSPRYKIIEKKQPVAFWCNPISGHNTLYWYLQNLGQGPELLIRYENEEAVDDSQLPKDRFSAERLKGVDSTLKIQPAELGDSAVYLCASSGGTGAGYGYTFGSGTRLTVV.

This chain connects TRBV27 to TRBJ1-2; D unclear. V lost 0 bases to trimming and J lost 0 bases, with 11 bases between them. Germline values: CDR1 MNHEY, CDR2 SMNVEV (reference sequence). The CDR3 consists of 16 residues. The CDR3 DNA reads as TGTGCCAGCAGTTTATCCCACCCGGCTACTAACTATGGCTACACCTTC. Its translation is CASSLSHPATNYGYTF.

V is TRBV18 and J is TRBJ1-2; D call uncertain. V shed 3 bases and J shed 2 bases, with 10 bases lying between them. The germline CDR1 and CDR2 sequences are KGHSH and LQKENI. The CDR3 is 14 amino acids. CDR3 sequence (DNA): TGTGCCAGCTCACCTACGGACCGAAACTATGGCTACACCTTC. Protein product: CASSPTDRNYGYTF.

The chain has TRBV27 and TRBJ2-3; 8 bases are a match to TRBD1. The CDR3 consists of 14 residues. Germline CDR1 and CDR2: MNHEY and SMNVEV (reference sequence). Trimming cost V 5 bases and J 5 bases; bases outside gene matches: 6. The CDR3 DNA is TGTGCCAGCAGTCTCACAGGGGGTGGAGATACGCAGTATTTT. Its translation: CASSLTGGGDTQYF.

This clone was detected once. The chain employs TRBV28 and TRBJ1-1; D call uncertain. Germline loops: CDR1 MDHEN, CDR2 SYDVKM. This CDR3 region has 13 residues. V was shortened by 2 bases and J by 0 bases, with 4 bases between the two germline ends. The CDR3 loop reads CASSLNLNTEAFF. Here the CDR3 DNA reads TGTGCCAGCAGTTTAAATTTGAACACTGAAGCTTTCTTT.

This clone has just one count. The chain uses TRBV27 and TRBJ1-1; 12 bases are a match to TRBD1. Trimming removed 4 bases from V and 4 bases from J; junction bases left unmatched: 4. This CDR3 spans 15 amino acids. Germline V lookup: CDR1 MNHEY, CDR2 SMNVEV (reference sequence). In nucleotides, the CDR3 is TGTGCCAGCAGTTGGGACAGGGGGCCTACCACTGAAGCTTTCTTT. Translating it yields CASSWDRGPTTEAFF.

The V gene is TRBV9, the J gene TRBJ2-7; D remains ambiguous. V lost 0 bases and J 2 bases, leaving 9 bases between the germline ends. Germline CDR1 is SGDLS and CDR2 is YYNGEE. The CDR3 runs to 14 residues. The CDR3 DNA reads TGTGCCAGCAGCGTAGCGGGTGGGACCTACGAGCAGTACTTC. It specifies CASSVAGGTYEQYF.

The chain uses TRBV29-1 and TRBJ2-2; 7 bases are shared with TRBD2. This CDR3 has 15 residues. After removal of 7 bases from V and 0 bases from J, the junction contained 8 bases not matched to a gene. CDR1 and CDR2 from the germline V gene are SQVTM and ANQGSEA. DNA of the CDR3: TGCAGCGGTACTAGCGCGGGACCGAACACCGGGGAGCTGTTTTTT. Protein product: CSGTSAGPNTGELFF.

The CDR3 bases are TGTGCCAGCAGCTGGACCGACACCGGGGAGCTGTTTTTT. Translation: CASSWTDTGELFF. The rearrangement joins TRBV5-4 to TRBJ2-2, with D uncertain. Germline values: CDR1 SGHNT, CDR2 YYREEE (reference sequence). V was shortened by 3 bases and J by 3 bases, with 6 bases between the two germline ends. There are 13 residues in the CDR3.

This clone showed up just once. The rearrangement links TRBV27 to TRBJ1-1; D possibly corresponds to TRBD1 (5 bases). Germline V gene lookup returns CDR1 MNHEY and CDR2 SMNVEV (reference sequence). The CDR3 is made up of 14 amino acids. Deletions cut 6 bases from V and 3 bases from J, with 14 bases between. CDR3 nucleotides: TGTGCCAGCAGCTGGACACGGATGGACACTGAAGCTTTCTTT. Translating gives CASSWTRMDTEAFF.

The CDR3 here is CASSEGTGGKLYGYTF. Written as DNA, the CDR3 is TGTGCCAGCAGTGAAGGGACAGGGGGGAAATTATATGGCTACACCTTC. The chain joins TRBV25-1 to TRBJ1-2, with 11 bases matching TRBD1. This CDR3 contains 16 residues. Germline V gene data show CDR1 as MGHDK and CDR2 as SYGVNS. With V trimmed by 2 bases and J by 5 bases, 7 bases remained unmatched.

This chain uses TRBV5-1 with TRBJ2-2; unclear D gene. Per the germline V gene, CDR1 is SGHRS and CDR2 is YFSETQ. The CDR3 is 12 residues long. The V end was cut by 6 bases, the J end by 5 bases, with 8 bases between. CDR3 loop: CASTGRTGELFF. The CDR3 DNA follows: TGCGCCAGCACCGGGCGGACCGGGGAGCTGTTTTTT.